What follows are 31 T cell receptor beta chains derived from one specimen sequenced in a study of response to subunit inactivated influenza vaccine. TCRdb independently ran MiXCR on the RT-PCR reads; one entry per CDR3 protein. The table records 860,000 or so distinct CDR3 sequences, about 20% of them present only once. Source: PBMCs from blood, taken 5 days after vaccination. These receptors were obtained from a middle-aged man who received an inactivated influenza vaccine.

In its sample, this clonotype was seen many times. The rearrangement links TRBV5-1 to TRBJ1-1; D is unresolved. Germline CDR1 SGHRS, CDR2 YFSETQ. Trimming left V 4 bases short and J 1 base short, with 11 bases between. The CDR3 runs 14 residues. This CDR3 is CASSPGAANTEAFF. In DNA, the CDR3 is TGCGCCAGCAGCCCTGGTGCGGCGAACACTGAAGCTTTCTTT.

The V and J genes are TRBV30 and TRBJ2-1; D might be TRBD2 (5 bases). Germline lookup yields CDR1 GTSNPN and CDR2 SVGIG (reference sequence). The V gene lost 5 bases and the J gene lost 8 bases, with 13 bases spanning the gap. CDR3 length equals 12 residues. The CDR3 here is CAWVTKIDEQFF. CDR3 DNA: TGTGCCTGGGTGACTAAGATCGATGAGCAGTTCTTC.

The chain is built from TRBV20-1 and TRBJ1-2; maybe TRBD1 (5 bases). Germline V gene lookup returns CDR1 DFQATT and CDR2 SNEGSKA (reference sequence). This CDR3 has 10 residues. In DNA form, the CDR3 reads TGCAGCATTCAGGGAAATGGCTACACCTTC. The encoded protein is CSIQGNGYTF.

This sequence joins TRBV12-3 or TRBV12-4 and TRBJ1-2; maybe TRBD1 (6 bases). With 6 bases removed from V and 1 base from J, the gap between germline ends came to 6 bases. There are 12 residues in the CDR3. CDR3: CASRDSNYGYTF. The DNA of the CDR3 is TGTGCCAGCAGGGACAGTAACTATGGCTACACCTTC.

V gene TRBV5-6 combines with J gene TRBJ2-5; TRBD1 might be the D (6 bases). Between the trimmed V and J ends, which lost 3 bases and 2 bases, there was a span of 11 bases. CDR1 is SGHDT, CDR2 YYEEEE, per germline. CDR3 length equals 14 residues. CDR3 sequence (DNA): TGTGCCAGCAGCTGGGGGACAAAACAAGAGACCCAGTACTTC. Translation: CASSWGTKQETQYF.

This clonotype was seen just once. This chain uses TRBV5-8 with TRBJ1-5; 10 nucleotides line up with TRBD1. The CDR3 covers 15 residues. Losses at the gene ends were 3 bases for V and 3 bases for J; bases not matched to a gene: 3. CDR1 is SGHTS, CDR2 YDEGEE, per germline. The DNA of the CDR3 is TGTGCCAGCAGCTCGGGACAGGGGTTCAATCAGCCCCAGCATTTT. As protein: CASSSGQGFNQPQHF.

This clonotype appeared a few times. V and J are TRBV20-1 and TRBJ1-1, with D possibly TRBD1 on 6 matching bases. CDR3 length equals 13 residues. CDR1 and CDR2 (germline): DFQATT, SNEGSKA (reference sequence). The V and J ends lost 1 base and 4 bases respectively, with 10 bases between them. CDR3: CSARVQGVTEAFF. The CDR3 DNA reads TGCAGTGCTAGAGTACAGGGCGTCACTGAAGCTTTCTTT.

The CDR3 sequence: CASSRDRHTMNTEAFF. CDR3 DNA sequence: TGTGCCAGCAGCCGGGACCGCCATACGATGAACACTGAAGCTTTCTTT. The V gene is TRBV7-3, the J gene TRBJ1-1, with D possibly being TRBD1 (5 bases). The ends were cut back, 5 bases at V and 0 bases at J, with 16 bases in the middle. Germline-derived CDR1 and CDR2 are SGHTA and FQGTGA. This CDR3 region has 16 residues.

This sequence joins TRBV20-1 and TRBJ2-4; no clear D. This CDR3 has 10 residues. Trimming cost V 7 bases and J 7 bases, with 8 bases left between them. CDR1 and CDR2 (germline): DFQATT, SNEGSKA (reference sequence). The CDR3 is CSGKGNIQYF. Here the CDR3 DNA reads TGCAGTGGGAAGGGTAACATTCAGTACTTC.

This clonotype was seen many times. The V and J genes are TRBV4-3 and TRBJ2-3; tentatively, D is TRBD2 (5 bases). The CDR3 has 15 residues. The V end lost 1 base, the J end lost 0 bases, and 8 bases lay between the germline ends. The germline CDR1 and CDR2 sequences are LGHNA and YSLEER. The CDR3 DNA reads TGCGCCAGCAGCCAAGGAAGGACTAGCACAGATACGCAGTATTTT. Residues: CASSQGRTSTDTQYF.

The chain recombines TRBV7-2 with TRBJ2-1; TRBD2 matches 9 bases. CDR3 length equals 16 residues. Losses at the gene ends were 2 bases for V and 7 bases for J; bases not matched to a gene: 9. The V gene's germline CDR1 is SGHTA and CDR2 FQGNSA. The CDR3 region has the DNA TGTGCCAGCAGCTTAACCTTTTCTAGCGGGACTAATGAGCAGTTCTTC. Translation: CASSLTFSSGTNEQFF.

In its sample, this clonotype was seen a few times. The chain links TRBV4-2 to TRBJ1-6; possibly TRBD1 for D (5 bases). CDR1 LGHNA and CDR2 YNFKEQ come from the germline V gene. This CDR3 is 16 amino acids long. V was shortened by 0 bases and J by 10 bases, with 16 bases between the two germline ends. CDR3 sequence: CASSQDLPGRESPLHF. Written as DNA, the CDR3 is TGTGCCAGCAGCCAAGATCTTCCAGGGAGGGAATCACCCCTCCACTTT.

V gene TRBV4-2 combines with J gene TRBJ2-7; D possibly corresponds to TRBD1 (6 bases). V was pared by 2 bases and J by 3 bases, with 14 bases between. This CDR3 has 15 residues. CDR1 and CDR2 (germline): LGHNA, YNFKEQ. The CDR3 region has the DNA TGTGCCAGCAGCCAACCGGGCAGGGGCCTCTACGAGCAGTACTTC. This encodes CASSQPGRGLYEQYF.

This clonotype was seen more than once but under ten times. The V call is TRBV3-1, the J call TRBJ1-1, with D possibly being TRBD1 (5 bases). The CDR3 length is 14 residues. In germline, CDR1 is LGHDT, CDR2 YNNKEL (reference sequence). Deletions cut 7 bases from V and 2 bases from J, with 14 bases between. DNA of the CDR3: TGTGCCAGCACTCGAGGGGTTTCTAACACTGAAGCTTTCTTT. Translating gives CASTRGVSNTEAFF.

This clonotype was detected ten times or more. The chain uses TRBV10-3 and TRBJ2-1; 10 nucleotides align to TRBD2. Germline V lookup: CDR1 ENHRY, CDR2 SYGVKD. Trimming at V came to 3 bases and at J to 2 bases, leaving 1 base not matched to a gene. CDR3 size: 15 residues. CDR3 nucleotide sequence: TGTGCCATCAGTGATCTAGCGGGAGCCTACAATGAGCAGTTCTTC. Translated: CAISDLAGAYNEQFF.

The rearrangement links TRBV25-1 to TRBJ2-7; no reliable D call. V was clipped by 7 bases and J by 0 bases, with 10 bases between them. CDR3 length: 13 amino acids. Germline V gives CDR1 MGHDK, CDR2 SYGVNS. CDR3 sequence reads: CASTGLHSYEQYF. The DNA for the CDR3 is TGTGCCAGCACAGGCTTACACTCCTACGAGCAGTACTTC.

This clonotype was counted only a few times. This chain uses TRBV10-3 with TRBJ2-3; D not resolved. CDR1 ENHRY and CDR2 SYGVKD come from the germline V gene. CDR3 length: 11 residues. Trimming took off 4 bases at V and 6 bases at J, with 5 bases between the two ends. CDR3 nucleotide sequence: TGTGCCATCAGTGCCGGGGATACGCAGTATTTT. This translates into CAISAGDTQYF.

V gene TRBV18 combines with J gene TRBJ2-5, with 11 nucleotides matching TRBD2. CDR1 and CDR2 (germline): KGHSH, LQKENI. J was trimmed by 4 bases and V by 2 bases; bases with no gene match: 12. This CDR3 contains 18 residues. The CDR3 spells CASSPGTSGLQGTETQYF. The CDR3 DNA reads as TGTGCCAGCTCACCAGGGACTAGCGGCCTCCAGGGGACAGAGACCCAGTACTTC.

This clonotype was found a few times. This chain joins TRBV20-1 and TRBJ1-5, with D possibly being TRBD1 (5 bases). This CDR3 has 14 residues. V lost 1 base and J 1 base, leaving 8 bases between the germline ends. CDR1 is DFQATT, CDR2 SNEGSKA, per germline (reference sequence). CDR3 residues: CSARVRGSNQPQHF. Here the CDR3 DNA reads TGCAGTGCTAGAGTGCGGGGGAGCAATCAGCCCCAGCATTTT.

This chain connects TRBV7-8 to TRBJ2-4; 10 nucleotides align to TRBD1. Germline V gene data show CDR1 as SGHVS and CDR2 as FQNEAQ. There are 19 residues in the CDR3. V lost 4 bases to trimming and J lost 0 bases; unmatched junction nucleotides: 12. The CDR3 sequence is CASSSGQGMRIGAKNIQYF. DNA for the CDR3: TGTGCCAGCAGCTCGGGACAGGGGATGCGGATAGGAGCCAAAAACATTCAGTACTTC. The variable domain in full, with the rest retrieved from reference TRBV7-8 and TRBJ2-4, is GAGVSQSPRYKVAKRGQDVALRCDPISGHVSLFWYQQALGQGPEFLTYFQNEAQLDKSGLPSDRFFAERPEGSVSTLKIQRTQQEDSAVYLCASSSGQGMRIGAKNIQYFGAGTRLSVL.

This clonotype was detected only a few times. This sequence joins TRBV4-2 and TRBJ2-5; D unclear. CDR3 length: 14 amino acids. The germline gives CDR1 LGHNA, CDR2 YNFKEQ. V was trimmed by 1 base and J by 3 bases, leaving 9 bases between them. The CDR3 is CASSQGQVEETQYF. Here the CDR3 DNA reads TGTGCCAGCAGCCAAGGGCAGGTCGAAGAGACCCAGTACTTC.

This chain joins TRBV25-1 and TRBJ2-7, with TRBD2 as a possible D gene (6 bases). V was pared by 4 bases and J by 5 bases, with 15 bases between. The length of the CDR3 is 14 residues. Germline V gives CDR1 MGHDK, CDR2 SYGVNS. CDR3 sequence: CASSAPGGNHEQYF. CDR3 DNA: TGTGCCAGCAGTGCCCCCGGGGGTAACCACGAGCAGTACTTC.

This clonotype was seen a handful of times. The chain uses TRBV24-1 and TRBJ2-1, with a weak D call TRBD1 (5 bases). Germline CDR1 reads KGHDR; CDR2 reads SFDVKD. This CDR3 contains 14 residues. The V gene lost 1 base and the J gene lost 5 bases, with 8 bases spanning the gap. The CDR3 spells CATSDLDRHNEQFF. CDR3 nucleotide sequence: TGTGCCACCAGTGATTTAGACAGACACAATGAGCAGTTCTTC.

The V gene is TRBV7-8, the J gene TRBJ2-5; D unresolved. Germline values: CDR1 SGHVS, CDR2 FQNEAQ. This CDR3 has 12 residues. V gave up 3 bases and J gave up 5 bases, with 7 bases separating them. CDR3 protein: CASSFHAETQYF. CDR3 DNA sequence: TGTGCCAGCAGCTTCCATGCGGAGACCCAGTACTTC.

This clonotype was seen a handful of times. The V call is TRBV12-3 or TRBV12-4, the J call TRBJ2-1, with D possibly being TRBD2 (6 bases). The CDR3 totals 14 residues. V was pared by 2 bases and J by 7 bases, with 12 bases between. CDR3 sequence: CASSLKDSGNEQFF. CDR3 DNA: TGTGCCAGCAGTTTAAAAGATAGCGGAAATGAGCAGTTCTTC.

The CDR3 region has the DNA TGTGCCACCAGTGATCGGGGGGACGCCTACAATGAGCAGTTCTTC. It specifies CATSDRGDAYNEQFF. The rearrangement links TRBV24-1 to TRBJ2-1; 7 bases agree with TRBD2. V lost 3 bases and J lost 2; bases outside the gene matches: 3. The CDR3 covers 15 residues. Germline V CDR1 and CDR2: KGHDR, SFDVKD.

The chain combines TRBV7-9 with TRBJ1-4; TRBD1 matches at 7 bases. V lost 5 bases and J lost 5; bases outside the gene matches: 11. Germline V gives CDR1 SEHNR, CDR2 FQNEAQ (reference sequence). The CDR3 is made up of 16 amino acids. CDR3 region: CASSLLGGQRNEKLFF. The CDR3 DNA follows: TGTGCCAGCAGCCTACTCGGGGGACAGAGGAATGAAAAACTGTTTTTT.

The chain links TRBV7-2 to TRBJ2-3, with D possibly TRBD2 on 6 matching bases. Trimming left V 2 bases short and J 3 bases short, with 12 bases between. CDR1 SGHTA and CDR2 FQGNSA come from the germline V gene. This CDR3 has 15 amino acids. CDR3 residues: CASSLNLGGTDTQYF. CDR3 bases: TGTGCCAGCAGCTTAAACCTTGGGGGGACAGATACGCAGTATTTT.

This rearrangement joins TRBV5-4 to TRBJ2-3; 11 positions match TRBD2. The CDR3 is 21 amino acids. J gave up 3 bases and V 0 bases, and 18 bases lay outside the gene matches. CDR1 and CDR2 from the germline V gene are SGHNT and YYREEE (reference sequence). The CDR3 region is CASSLARGSGRASSKTDTQYF. CDR3 nucleotide sequence: TGTGCCAGCAGCTTGGCCCGGGGTAGCGGGAGGGCCTCGAGTAAAACAGATACGCAGTATTTT.

J is TRBJ2-1 and V is TRBV11-1, with 8 bases lining up with TRBD2. V shed 2 bases, J shed 2 bases, and the junction held 11 bases outside the gene matches. Germline loops: CDR1 SGHAT, CDR2 FQDESV (reference sequence). The CDR3 is made up of 18 amino acids. The CDR3 bases are TGTGCCAGCAGCTTATTCTCCAGCGGGGGTACCGCCTACAATGAGCAGTTCTTC. It is translated as CASSLFSSGGTAYNEQFF.

This clonotype was picked up a small number of times. The chain employs TRBV6-1 and TRBJ1-1; D not resolved. The CDR3 spans 14 residues. Germline CDR1 and CDR2: MNHNS and SASEGT. The germline V and J ends were trimmed by 8 bases and 0 bases, with 13 bases remaining between them. The CDR3 DNA is TGTGCCAGCGGCGGTCACAGACTGAACACTGAAGCTTTCTTT. It translates to CASGGHRLNTEAFF.